This record looks at one T cell receptor beta chain sequence and its context. By flow cytometry, patients selected for sequencing had shown an expansion of CD8+CD57+ cells. Germline CDR1 is SQVTM and CDR2 is ANQGSEA. Trimming removed 3 bases from V and 3 bases from J, with 7 bases in between. The CDR3 sequence is 12 residues long. This record belongs to a study of CD8+CD57+ T cells in acquired aplastic anemia. Genomic DNA templated the TCR beta VDJ and CDR3 profiling. TCRdb itself ran the reads through MiXCR, one entry per CDR3 protein. Of 200,000 to 250,000 distinct CDR3 sequences listed, 55% to 65% were seen once; the top ten hold roughly 50%.

The sequenced material came from sorted CD4+, CD8+, or CD8+CD57+ T cells (not recorded which) from PBMCs. The clonotype was recovered from a human donor with aplastic anemia. The V call is TRBV29-1, the J call TRBJ2-3; D is uncertain. CDR3 sequence (DNA): TGCAGCGTTGACCGAGAGACAGATACGCAGTATTTT. It encodes CSVDRETDTQYF.